This is a list of T cell receptor beta chains from one sample in a study of blood T cell repertoires in COVID-19. Here immunoSEQ multiplex PCR was the method, and the copy in TCRdb shows in-frame clones only, minus some. Among about 210,000 clones listed, around 81% were seen once. Material for sequencing was PBMCs or T cells enriched from blood (not recorded which). These receptors were taken from a man aged 25 to 45 with acute COVID-19. The CDR3 runs from the conserved cysteine through the conserved F or W. Each record gives: J gene, clone size, V gene, D gene, CDR3 DNA, CDR3 protein. A D gene is named only where the DNA matches it firmly. Not every row has a clone size; where given, it reads once, few, many or a size class.

j_gene: TRBJ2-7
abundance: -
v_gene: TRBV6-1
d_gene: TRBD1
CDR3nt: TGTGCCAGCAGGGAAAGACCGGGACAGGGTTCCTACGAGCAGTACTTC
CDR3aa: CASRERPGQGSYEQYF

j_gene: TRBJ1-3
abundance: -
v_gene: TRBV6-2/TRBV6-3
d_gene: -
CDR3nt: TGTGCCAGCAGTTATAGCCGACCTGCGAGCAACTCTGGAAACACCATATATTTT
CDR3aa: CASSYSRPASNSGNTIYF

j_gene: TRBJ1-6
abundance: -
v_gene: TRBV15
d_gene: -
CDR3nt: TGTGCCACCAGCAGAGATGCAGGGGCCAATTCACCCCTCCACTTT
CDR3aa: CATSRDAGANSPLHF

j_gene: TRBJ2-1
abundance: -
v_gene: TRBV12-5
d_gene: TRBD2
CDR3nt: TGTGCTAGTGGTTCTAGCGGGGGGCAGAATGAGCAGTTCTTC
CDR3aa: CASGSSGGQNEQFF

j_gene: TRBJ1-2
abundance: -
v_gene: TRBV28
d_gene: TRBD1
CDR3nt: TGTGCCAGCAAAAAACAACAGGGGAACCATGGCTACACCTTC
CDR3aa: CASKKQQGNHGYTF

j_gene: TRBJ1-2
abundance: -
v_gene: TRBV7-6
d_gene: TRBD1
CDR3nt: TGTGCCAGCAGCTTCGACACAGGGGGCGTAAGTGGCTACACCTTC
CDR3aa: CASSFDTGGVSGYTF

j_gene: TRBJ2-5
abundance: -
v_gene: TRBV7-3
d_gene: TRBD2
CDR3nt: TGTGCCAGCAGCTTACAGCGGGGGTACCAAGAGACCCAGTACTTC
CDR3aa: CASSLQRGYQETQYF

j_gene: TRBJ2-3
abundance: -
v_gene: TRBV7-3
d_gene: TRBD2
CDR3nt: TGTGCCAGCAGCTTAACCGGTATGGGGGGGACGACAGATACGCAGTATTTT
CDR3aa: CASSLTGMGGTTDTQYF

j_gene: TRBJ1-1
abundance: -
v_gene: TRBV5-4
d_gene: -
CDR3nt: TGTGCCAGCAGCTTACCTAGGGGTTCGAACACTGAAGCTTTCTTT
CDR3aa: CASSLPRGSNTEAFF

j_gene: TRBJ1-1
abundance: once
v_gene: TRBV5-1
d_gene: -
CDR3nt: TGCGCCAGCAGCTTGGTCCCAGTTGGCACTGAAGCTTTCTTT
CDR3aa: CASSLVPVGTEAFF

j_gene: TRBJ2-1
abundance: -
v_gene: TRBV11-2
d_gene: TRBD2
CDR3nt: TGTGCCAGCAGCCCCGGGACTAGCGGGGGGGCCTATGATGAGCAGTTCTTC
CDR3aa: CASSPGTSGGAYDEQFF

j_gene: TRBJ1-4
abundance: -
v_gene: TRBV7-2
d_gene: -
CDR3nt: TGTGCCAGCAGCCGTTCAGTCTCAACTAATGAAAAACTGTTTTTT
CDR3aa: CASSRSVSTNEKLFF

j_gene: TRBJ1-1
abundance: -
v_gene: TRBV19
d_gene: -
CDR3nt: TGTGCCAGTAGTATCCAGGGATCCGCTGAAGCTTTCTTT
CDR3aa: CASSIQGSAEAFF

j_gene: TRBJ2-5
abundance: once
v_gene: TRBV28
d_gene: -
CDR3nt: TGTGCCAGCAGTTTACGCGGAGGTCCGATGGCGGAGACCCAGTACTTC
CDR3aa: CASSLRGGPMAETQYF

j_gene: TRBJ1-1
abundance: -
v_gene: TRBV5-1
d_gene: -
CDR3nt: TGCGCCAGCTCAAACGGGGGTGGGAACACTGAAGCTTTCTTT
CDR3aa: CASSNGGGNTEAFF

j_gene: TRBJ1-3
abundance: -
v_gene: TRBV9
d_gene: -
CDR3nt: TGTGCCAGCAGCGTAGCGGCGGTCCTCTCTGGAAACACCATATATTTT
CDR3aa: CASSVAAVLSGNTIYF

j_gene: TRBJ1-6
abundance: -
v_gene: TRBV5-1
d_gene: -
CDR3nt: TGCGCCAGCAGCTGGGGGGGTAATTCACCCCTCCACTTT
CDR3aa: CASSWGGNSPLHF

j_gene: TRBJ2-5
abundance: -
v_gene: TRBV6-5
d_gene: TRBD1
CDR3nt: TGTGCCACAAAACAGGGGGCGCAAGCCCCAGAGACCCAGTACTTC
CDR3aa: CATKQGAQAPETQYF

j_gene: TRBJ2-5
abundance: -
v_gene: TRBV5-4
d_gene: TRBD1
CDR3nt: TGTGCCAGCAGCTACGGGACAGTACAAGAGACCCAGTACTTC
CDR3aa: CASSYGTVQETQYF

j_gene: TRBJ2-6
abundance: -
v_gene: TRBV24-1
d_gene: -
CDR3nt: TGTGCCACCGATTCGGGTTCTGGGGCCAACGTCCTGACTTTC
CDR3aa: CATDSGSGANVLTF